Listed here are 14 T cell receptor beta chains from one sample, sequenced in a study of cytomegalovirus exposure and HLA in healthy donors. The PCR had 60 Vbeta and 13 Jbeta primers. Data came from immunoSEQ multiplex PCR; TCRdb stores just in-frame clones and leaves some out. The sample holds approximately 190,000 clones, around 86% seen once. Sequencing was performed on PBMCs. These receptors all come from a woman aged 18-29 years in good health and CMV-seronegative.

The chain joins TRBV6-1 to TRBJ1-3, with unresolved D. The CDR3 is 16 amino acids. The germline CDR1 and CDR2 sequences are MNHNS and SASEGT. V was shortened by 4 bases and J by 5 bases, with 18 bases between the two germline ends. This CDR3 is CASSGGGVGLRNTIYF. The CDR3 nucleotides read TGTGCCAGCAGTGGGGGAGGAGTCGGGCTTAGAAACACCATATATTTT.

The rearrangement joins TRBV27 to TRBJ2-7; 8 nucleotides match TRBD2. Germline assignment: CDR1 MNHEY and CDR2 SMNVEV (reference sequence). J lost 7 bases, V lost 4 bases, and 15 bases had no gene match. This CDR3 contains 16 residues. The CDR3 loop reads CASSSTKGGGLGEQYF. DNA of the CDR3: TGTGCCAGCAGTTCAACAAAGGGCGGGGGGCTGGGGGAGCAGTACTTC.

The CDR3 sequence is CASSSGRRYEQYF. The CDR3 DNA is TGTGCCAGCAGTAGCGGGAGACGATACGAGCAGTACTTC. The chain links TRBV27 to TRBJ2-5, with TRBD2 identical over 8 bases. The DNA end favors TRBJ2-7, so the J call may be wrong. In germline, CDR1 is MNHEY, CDR2 SMNVEV (reference sequence). The CDR3 is 13 residues long.

The CDR3 nucleotides are TGTGCCACCAGCAGAGACACAGGGGAGTGGTACGAGCAGTACTTC. Its protein product is CATSRDTGEWYEQYF. The chain has TRBV15 and TRBJ2-7; 7 bases agree with TRBD1. J was trimmed by 4 bases and V by 0 bases; bases with no gene match: 6. CDR1 is LNHNV and CDR2 is YYDKDF in the germline V gene (reference sequence). The CDR3 contains 15 residues.

The CDR3 sequence: CAIGHTNTEAFF. In DNA, the CDR3 is TGTGCCATCGGACATACGAACACTGAAGCTTTCTTT. This chain uses TRBV10-3 with TRBJ1-1, with D tentatively TRBD1 (5 bases). CDR3 length: 12 residues. Germline V CDR1 and CDR2: ENHRY, SYGVKD. The ends were cut back, 8 bases at V and 1 base at J, with 8 bases in the middle.

CDR3 protein: CSVAKRGSNTGELFF. CDR3 bases: TGCAGCGTTGCGAAACGCGGGTCGAACACCGGGGAGCTGTTTTTT. The chain uses TRBV29-1 and TRBJ2-2; a possible D gene is TRBD2 (5 bases). The germline gives CDR1 SQVTM, CDR2 ANQGSEA. This CDR3 comprises 15 residues. The V gene lost 4 bases and the J gene lost 0 bases, with 12 bases spanning the gap.

The V gene is TRBV29-1, the J gene TRBJ2-3, with 14 bases fitting TRBD2. The V gene end was trimmed by 0 bases and the J gene end by 7 bases; junction bases not matched to a gene: 9. Germline values: CDR1 SQVTM, CDR2 ANQGSEA. CDR3 length: 17 amino acids. In DNA form, the CDR3 reads TGCAGCGTTGAAGATCAGGAGACTAGCGGGAGGGCCTATACGCAGTATTTT. As protein: CSVEDQETSGRAYTQYF.

This chain uses TRBV7-9 with TRBJ2-1; 10 bases match TRBD2. The CDR3 has 13 amino acids. Trimming cost V 5 bases and J 12 bases; bases outside gene matches: 7. Germline values: CDR1 SEHNR, CDR2 FQNEAQ (reference sequence). CDR3 sequence (DNA): TGTGCCAGCAGCCTCAGGACTAGCGGTACGCAGTTCTTC. Translation: CASSLRTSGTQFF.

The V and J genes are TRBV29-1 and TRBJ2-7; tentatively, D is TRBD1 (5 bases). The CDR3 runs to 12 residues. V was pared by 5 bases and J by 2 bases, with 10 bases between. CDR1 SQVTM and CDR2 ANQGSEA come from the germline V gene. The CDR3 bases are TGCAGCGTTAAGGACACCACCTACGAGCAGTACTTC. This encodes CSVKDTTYEQYF.

The chain is built from TRBV29-1 and TRBJ1-1, with TRBD1 matching 8 bases. Trimming took 2 bases from V and 13 from J; bases not matched to a gene: 9. Germline V gives CDR1 SQVTM, CDR2 ANQGSEA. This CDR3 spans 12 amino acids. The CDR3 loop is CSVEWGQDLGFF. The CDR3 nucleotides are TGCAGCGTTGAATGGGGACAGGATTTGGGTTTCTTT.

V and J are TRBV27 and TRBJ1-5; the match to TRBD1 covers 7 bases. V trimming: 4 bases; J trimming: 7 bases; junction bases outside the gene matches: 7. CDR3 length: 14 residues. Germline V CDR1 and CDR2: MNHEY, SMNVEV (reference sequence). Here the CDR3 reads CASSSQGLVQPQHF. CDR3 in DNA: TGTGCCAGCAGTTCACAGGGGTTGGTACAGCCCCAGCATTTT.

This chain uses TRBV5-1 with TRBJ2-2, with 7 bases fitting TRBD1. Germline values: CDR1 SGHRS, CDR2 YFSETQ. The CDR3 covers 16 residues. V shed 5 bases and J 0 bases; nucleotides not matched to a gene: 7. CDR3: CASRTIGQANTGELFF. CDR3 in DNA: TGCGCCAGCAGGACGATCGGACAGGCGAACACCGGGGAGCTGTTTTTT.

CDR3 nucleotide sequence: TGTGCCAGCAGTGATGGACTAGCCCTCCTCGACACAGATACGCAGTATTTT. Residues: CASSDGLALLDTDTQYF. The V and J genes are TRBV6-1 and TRBJ2-3; 8 bases match TRBD2. V lost 3 bases to trimming and J lost 2 bases; unmatched junction nucleotides: 10. The CDR3 extends over 17 amino acids. CDR1 and CDR2 (germline): MNHNS, SASEGT.

V and J are TRBV6-5 and TRBJ1-1, with D uncertain. V lost 0 bases and J 0 bases, leaving 8 bases between the germline ends. Germline values: CDR1 MNHEY, CDR2 SVGAGI. This CDR3 comprises 15 residues. The CDR3 protein is CASSYSTTMNTEAFF. CDR3 coding DNA: TGTGCCAGCAGTTACTCGACAACCATGAACACTGAAGCTTTCTTT.